The 17 T cell receptor beta chains below come from one sample, sequenced in a study of vaccination and CD4 T cells after COVID-19 (dated by TCRdb to between 2021 and 2024). No antigen has been assigned to these receptors. Library construction relied on PCR. This sample was sequenced with an Illumina iSeq 100. DNA from cultured CD4+ T cells underwent TCR sequencing with the Oncomine TCR Beta short-read assay at the Johns Hopkins FTIC core. The public sequencing data were trimmed at Q25 with fastp and processed into clonotypes with MiXCR by TCRdb, which kept only in-frame beta chains. Each CDR3 protein gets just one entry, which takes the most common genes and DNA from the rows behind it. This sample has 15,000 to 20,000 distinct CDR3 sequences in its table, and approximately 55% of those were observed once. The ten most abundant clones make up approximately 9.1% of the sample. The treatment or condition label for this specimen denotes: roughly nine-day PBMC culture with coronavirus spike peptide pools or control peptides (ViraFEST assay).

The sequencing input was CD4+ T cells from blood, cultured in vitro. Receptors originate from a human donor who had recovered from COVID-19.

This clonotype was seen a few times. This rearrangement joins TRBV12-3 or TRBV12-4 to TRBJ1-1; 9 positions match TRBD1. With V trimmed by 4 bases and J by 6 bases, 6 bases remained unmatched. This CDR3 has 14 amino acids. The CDR3 DNA is TGTGCCAGCAGTTGGGACAGGGCGAAGGCTGAAGCTTTCTTT. Protein: CASSWDRAKAEAFF.

V and J are TRBV4-3 and TRBJ1-5; D remains ambiguous. Trimming cost V 0 bases and J 6 bases, with 9 bases left between them. This CDR3 spans 14 amino acids. CDR1 and CDR2 from the germline V gene are LGHNA and YSLEER. For the CDR3, the DNA is TGCGCCAGCAGCCAAGAGATCAGCGGTCAGCCCCAGCATTTT. Residues: CASSQEISGQPQHF.

The table lists this clonotype with a few counts. The J gene is TRBJ1-2, the V gene TRBV24-1, with D uncertain. CDR1 is KGHDR and CDR2 is SFDVKD in the germline V gene. V lost 1 base to trimming and J lost 2 bases, with 7 bases between them. The CDR3 has 14 residues. The CDR3 coding sequence is TGTGCCACCAGTGATTTTCGGCAGAACTATGGCTACACCTTC. Protein product: CATSDFRQNYGYTF.

The sample holds a few counts of this clonotype. V and J are TRBV30 and TRBJ1-5, with unresolved D. V was trimmed by 1 base and J by 7 bases, leaving 11 bases between them. The germline V gene has CDR1 GTSNPN and CDR2 SVGIG (reference sequence). The CDR3 has 13 amino acids. CDR3: CAWSAGDPQPQHF. CDR3 nucleotides: TGTGCCTGGAGTGCCGGGGATCCCCAGCCCCAGCATTTT.

This clonotype was found once. This chain connects TRBV27 to TRBJ1-5; 9 bases align to TRBD1. Germline CDR1 is MNHEY and CDR2 is SMNVEV (reference sequence). CDR3 length: 13 residues. With 6 bases clipped from V and 9 bases from J, the junction kept 6 bases outside the gene matches. CDR3 sequence (DNA): TGTGCCAGCAGCCCGGGACAGGGATTGCCCCAGCATTTT. Translating gives CASSPGQGLPQHF.

This clonotype was detected only a few times. The chain couples TRBV30 to TRBJ1-3; 8 nucleotides align to TRBD1. There are 14 residues in the CDR3. Trimming cost V 8 bases and J 2 bases; bases outside gene matches: 8. Germline V lookup: CDR1 GTSNPN, CDR2 SVGIG (reference sequence). CDR3 region: CALYRGRTGNTIYF. The CDR3 DNA reads TGTGCCCTCTACAGGGGGAGAACTGGAAACACCATATATTTT.

The J gene is TRBJ1-4, the V gene TRBV21-1; no check of the table's D call, TRBD1, against the DNA was made. TRBV21-1 is a documented pseudogene. This CDR3 contains 15 residues. CDR3 nucleotide sequence: TGTGCCAGCAGCGGACCACAGGGTTCTAATGAAAAACTGTTTTTT. This sequence encodes CASSGPQGSNEKLFF.

The rearrangement uses TRBV10-3 and TRBJ1-1, with no clear D. Germline V CDR1 and CDR2: ENHRY, SYGVKD. CDR3 length: 13 amino acids. The V end was cut by 3 bases, the J end by 4 bases, with 9 bases between. The CDR3 bases are TGTGCCATCAGTGAATGGAGCAGCACTGAAGCTTTCTTT. Protein: CAISEWSSTEAFF.

The chain couples TRBV24-1 to TRBJ1-4; the D gene is possibly TRBD1 (5 bases). V shed 3 bases and J shed 5 bases, with 12 bases lying between them. The CDR3 consists of 15 residues. The V gene's germline CDR1 is KGHDR and CDR2 SFDVKD. The CDR3 spells CATSDGRAGNEKLFF. The CDR3 DNA is TGTGCCACCAGTGATGGAAGGGCAGGGAATGAAAAACTGTTTTTT.

This clonotype was observed a few times. The V gene is TRBV30, the J gene TRBJ2-5; 9 bases agree with TRBD1. The germline V gene encodes CDR1 GTSNPN and CDR2 SVGIG (reference sequence). The CDR3 loop spans 13 amino acids. With 7 bases clipped from V and 2 bases from J, the junction kept 5 bases outside the gene matches. The CDR3 region is CAYTGGYQETQYF. As DNA, the CDR3 is TGTGCCTACACAGGGGGCTATCAAGAGACCCAGTACTTC.

This clonotype was seen only a few times. This sequence joins TRBV6-1 and TRBJ1-5; D is possibly TRBD1 (6 bases). In germline, CDR1 is MNHNS, CDR2 SASEGT. The CDR3 contains 15 residues. Deletions cut 2 bases from V and 6 bases from J, with 14 bases between. Here the CDR3 reads CASSEHPGAGQPQHF. The DNA for the CDR3 is TGTGCCAGCAGTGAACATCCAGGGGCTGGTCAGCCCCAGCATTTT.

The V call is TRBV12-3 or TRBV12-4, the J call TRBJ1-5, with 7 bases lining up with TRBD1. CDR3 size: 14 residues. Trimming cost V 4 bases and J 7 bases; bases outside gene matches: 7. The CDR3 sequence: CASSSRGLRQPQHF. CDR3 coding DNA: TGTGCCAGCAGTTCGAGGGGGCTGAGGCAGCCCCAGCATTTT.

There are a few counts of this clonotype. The genes are TRBV11-3 and TRBJ1-2; TRBD1 matches 7 bases. V gave up 4 bases and J gave up 1 base; unmatched junction bases: 3. Germline lookup yields CDR1 SGHNT and CDR2 YENEEA. The CDR3 has 14 residues. CDR3 amino acids: CASSSDRFNYGYTF. In DNA, the CDR3 is TGTGCCAGCAGCTCGGACAGGTTTAACTATGGCTACACCTTC. The full variable domain, rest sourced from reference TRBV11-3 and TRBJ1-2, is EAGVVQSPRYKIIEKKQPVAFWCNPISGHNTLYWYLQNLGQGPELLIRYENEEAVDDSQLPKDRFSAERLKGVDSTLKIQPAELGDSAVYLCASSSDRFNYGYTFGSGTRLTVV.

This rearrangement joins TRBV2 to TRBJ2-4, with D hard to call. The CDR3 spans 16 residues. The V end lost 1 base, the J end lost 2 bases, and 12 bases lay between the germline ends. Germline V gives CDR1 SNHLY, CDR2 FYNNEI. The CDR3 DNA reads as TGTGCCAGCAGTGAAGGATATTCGGGTTCCAAAAACATTCAGTACTTC. This codes for CASSEGYSGSKNIQYF.

This clonotype was detected only once. The chain links TRBV2 to TRBJ1-2; a possible D gene is TRBD1 (5 bases). The CDR3 extends over 14 amino acids. The germline V gene encodes CDR1 SNHLY and CDR2 FYNNEI. V lost 4 bases, J lost 3 bases, and 12 bases lay in between. In DNA, the CDR3 is TGTGCCAGCAGTGCCCGGGGGGGTGACTATGGCTACACCTTC. Translation gives CASSARGGDYGYTF.

This rearrangement joins TRBV5-1 to TRBJ1-1; no firm D call. Germline V gene data show CDR1 as SGHRS and CDR2 as YFSETQ. V was shortened by 4 bases and J by 1 base, with 11 bases between the two germline ends. The CDR3 runs to 14 residues. The CDR3 protein is CASSLQSGNTEAFF. CDR3 nucleotides: TGCGCCAGCAGCCTCCAATCAGGGAACACTGAAGCTTTCTTT.

The J gene is TRBJ1-1, the V gene TRBV2, with 9 bases matching TRBD1. The CDR3 consists of 15 residues. V dropped 6 bases and J dropped 5; count of bases not matched to a gene: 10. Looked up from germline, CDR1 is SNHLY and CDR2 is FYNNEI. CDR3 region: CASSRPGQGRTEAFF. For the CDR3, the DNA is TGTGCCAGCAGCCGTCCGGGACAGGGAAGGACTGAAGCTTTCTTT.